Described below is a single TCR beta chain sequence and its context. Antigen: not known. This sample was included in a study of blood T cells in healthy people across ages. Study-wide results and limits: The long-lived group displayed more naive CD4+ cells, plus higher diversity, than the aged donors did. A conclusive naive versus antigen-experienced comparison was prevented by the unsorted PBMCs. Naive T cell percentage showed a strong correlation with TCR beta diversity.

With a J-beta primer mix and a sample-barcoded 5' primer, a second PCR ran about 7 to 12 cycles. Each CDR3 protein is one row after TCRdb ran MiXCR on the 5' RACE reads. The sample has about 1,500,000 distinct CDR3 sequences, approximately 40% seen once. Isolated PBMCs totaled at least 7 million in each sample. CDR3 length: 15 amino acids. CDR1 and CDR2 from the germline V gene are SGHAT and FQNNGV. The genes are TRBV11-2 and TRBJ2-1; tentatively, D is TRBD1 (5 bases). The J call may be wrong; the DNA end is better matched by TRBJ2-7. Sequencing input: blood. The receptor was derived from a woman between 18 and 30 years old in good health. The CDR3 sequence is CASSTTESSYNEQYF. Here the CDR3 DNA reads TGTGCCAGCAGCACGACAGAGAGCTCCTACAATGAGCAGTACTTC.